A selection of T cell receptor beta chains follows, all from one sample in a study of beta chain features in type 1 diabetes. Data came from immunoSEQ multiplex PCR; TCRdb stores just in-frame clones and leaves some out. Of 95,000 to 150,000 clones in the sample, 16% were seen once. Specimen: central memory CD4+ T cells from blood. The receptors originated from a man aged 25-45 years with type 1 diabetes. Both conserved end residues are part of each CDR3. Fields, in order: CDR3 protein, CDR3 DNA, J gene, CDR3 length, D gene, V gene, clone size. D genes are given only for firm matches. Only part of the rows carry a size: once, few, many, or a class if the clone is expanded.

CDR3 protein: CASSKPGQRGDNEQFF
CDR3 DNA: TGTGCCAGCAGCAAGCCGGGACAGAGAGGGGACAATGAGCAGTTCTTC
J gene: TRBJ2-1
CDR3 length: 16
D gene: TRBD1
V gene: TRBV5-4
clone size: few

CDR3 protein: CASSRSTTETQYF
CDR3 DNA: TGTGCCAGCAGCCGATCGACGACGGAGACCCAGTACTTC
J gene: TRBJ2-5
CDR3 length: 13
D gene: NA
V gene: TRBV7-2
clone size: NA

CDR3 protein: CSAPGTDTQYF
CDR3 DNA: TGCAGTGCCCCGGGCACAGATACGCAGTATTTT
J gene: TRBJ2-3
CDR3 length: 11
D gene: NA
V gene: TRBV20-1
clone size: few

CDR3 protein: CATREPRGIGDTQYF
CDR3 DNA: TGTGCCACCAGGGAACCTCGGGGGATAGGGGATACGCAGTATTTT
J gene: TRBJ2-3
CDR3 length: 15
D gene: NA
V gene: TRBV15
clone size: few

CDR3 protein: CASSDHQETQYF
CDR3 DNA: TGTGCCAGCAGCGACCACCAAGAGACCCAGTACTTC
J gene: TRBJ2-5
CDR3 length: 12
D gene: NA
V gene: TRBV2
clone size: NA

CDR3 protein: CASSPLPLRGAYNEQFF
CDR3 DNA: TGTGCCAGCAGCCCTCTCCCTTTGCGGGGGGCCTACAATGAGCAGTTCTTC
J gene: TRBJ2-1
CDR3 length: 17
D gene: TRBD2
V gene: TRBV5-4
clone size: few

CDR3 protein: CASSLAAASGGLYNEQFF
CDR3 DNA: TGTGCCAGCAGCTTAGCAGCGGCTAGCGGGGGCCTTTACAATGAGCAGTTCTTC
J gene: TRBJ2-1
CDR3 length: 18
D gene: TRBD2
V gene: TRBV7-2
clone size: few

CDR3 protein: CASGRSQVNTEAFF
CDR3 DNA: TGTGCCAGCGGACGATCCCAGGTGAACACTGAAGCTTTCTTT
J gene: TRBJ1-1
CDR3 length: 14
D gene: NA
V gene: TRBV6-5
clone size: NA

CDR3 protein: CASSFLGLRQGGYGYTF
CDR3 DNA: TGTGCCAGCAGTTTCCTGGGCCTAAGACAGGGCGGGTATGGCTACACCTTC
J gene: TRBJ1-2
CDR3 length: 17
D gene: TRBD1
V gene: TRBV27
clone size: NA

CDR3 protein: CASSLQGEGRGTF
CDR3 DNA: TGTGCCAGTAGTTTACAGGGGGAAGGACGCGGCACCTTC
J gene: TRBJ1-2
CDR3 length: 13
D gene: TRBD1
V gene: TRBV19
clone size: few

CDR3 protein: CASSRIQGNEQFF
CDR3 DNA: TGTGCCAGCTCACGAATACAGGGGAATGAGCAGTTCTTC
J gene: TRBJ2-1
CDR3 length: 13
D gene: TRBD1
V gene: TRBV18
clone size: few

CDR3 protein: CASSPGGSGETQYF
CDR3 DNA: TGCGCCAGCAGCCCAGGGGGGTCGGGAGAGACCCAGTACTTC
J gene: TRBJ2-5
CDR3 length: 14
D gene: NA
V gene: TRBV4-3
clone size: NA

CDR3 protein: CASRMNSTDTQYF
CDR3 DNA: TGTGCCAGCCGAATGAATAGCACAGATACGCAGTATTTT
J gene: TRBJ2-3
CDR3 length: 13
D gene: NA
V gene: TRBV6-5
clone size: NA

CDR3 protein: CASSYSGEGAPIF
CDR3 DNA: TGTGCCAGCAGTTACTCTGGGGAGGGGGCGCCGATCTTT
J gene: TRBJ1-1
CDR3 length: 13
D gene: TRBD1
V gene: TRBV6-5
clone size: NA

CDR3 protein: CSVVLTHLNTEAFF
CDR3 DNA: TGCAGCGTTGTGTTGACACACTTAAACACTGAAGCTTTCTTT
J gene: TRBJ1-1
CDR3 length: 14
D gene: NA
V gene: TRBV29-1
clone size: few

CDR3 protein: CASSQPGRHTGELFF
CDR3 DNA: TGTGCCAGCAGCCAACCGGGACGGCACACCGGGGAGCTGTTTTTT
J gene: TRBJ2-2
CDR3 length: 15
D gene: NA
V gene: TRBV4-2
clone size: few

CDR3 protein: CASSLRLAGTGELFF
CDR3 DNA: TGTGCCAGCAGCTTGCGTCTAGCGGGAACCGGGGAGCTGTTTTTT
J gene: TRBJ2-2
CDR3 length: 15
D gene: TRBD2
V gene: TRBV7-7
clone size: few

CDR3 protein: CASSSDPSGNTIYF
CDR3 DNA: TGTGCCAGCAGTTCCGACCCTTCTGGAAACACCATATATTTT
J gene: TRBJ1-3
CDR3 length: 14
D gene: NA
V gene: TRBV9
clone size: medium-sized

CDR3 protein: CASSRGDRVTTNEKLFF
CDR3 DNA: TGTGCCAGCAGCCGGGGTGACAGGGTTACAACTAATGAAAAACTGTTTTTT
J gene: TRBJ1-4
CDR3 length: 17
D gene: TRBD1
V gene: TRBV4-2
clone size: NA

CDR3 protein: CASSLGLAGVSDTQYF
CDR3 DNA: TGCGCCAGCAGCCTCGGACTAGCGGGGGTTTCAGATACGCAGTATTTT
J gene: TRBJ2-3
CDR3 length: 16
D gene: TRBD2
V gene: TRBV5-4
clone size: NA

CDR3 protein: CASSHLVRRNYGYTF
CDR3 DNA: TGCGCCAGCAGTCATCTCGTCAGGCGGAACTATGGCTACACCTTC
J gene: TRBJ1-2
CDR3 length: 15
D gene: NA
V gene: TRBV23-1
clone size: few

CDR3 protein: CASREEGGYEQYF
CDR3 DNA: TGTGCCAGCAGAGAGGAAGGGGGCTACGAGCAGTACTTC
J gene: TRBJ2-7
CDR3 length: 13
D gene: NA
V gene: TRBV6-5
clone size: NA

CDR3 protein: CASNRDSGNTIYF
CDR3 DNA: TGTGCCTCTAACCGGGACTCTGGAAACACCATATATTTT
J gene: TRBJ1-3
CDR3 length: 13
D gene: NA
V gene: TRBV10-3
clone size: NA

CDR3 protein: CATTSGQGIYGYTF
CDR3 DNA: TGTGCCACCACGTCGGGACAGGGAATCTATGGCTACACCTTC
J gene: TRBJ1-2
CDR3 length: 14
D gene: TRBD1
V gene: TRBV28
clone size: NA

CDR3 protein: CASSLGIGISNQPQHF
CDR3 DNA: TGTGCCAGCAGCTTAGGAATAGGGATTAGCAATCAGCCCCAGCATTTT
J gene: TRBJ1-5
CDR3 length: 16
D gene: NA
V gene: TRBV7-2
clone size: NA

CDR3 protein: CSGDHRQVSNEQFF
CDR3 DNA: TGCAGCGGTGACCACAGGCAGGTTTCCAATGAGCAGTTCTTC
J gene: TRBJ2-1
CDR3 length: 14
D gene: NA
V gene: TRBV29-1
clone size: few

CDR3 protein: CASSLAGRNNEQFF
CDR3 DNA: TGTGCTAGCAGCTTAGCGGGGAGAAACAATGAGCAGTTCTTC
J gene: TRBJ2-1
CDR3 length: 14
D gene: TRBD2
V gene: TRBV7-7
clone size: NA

CDR3 protein: CASSPSRQNEQYF
CDR3 DNA: TGTGCCAGCAGCCCCTCCAGACAGAACGAGCAGTACTTC
J gene: TRBJ2-7
CDR3 length: 13
D gene: NA
V gene: TRBV7-9
clone size: medium-sized

CDR3 protein: CASSLAHEAFF
CDR3 DNA: TGTGCCAGCAGCTTGGCCCATGAAGCTTTCTTT
J gene: TRBJ1-1
CDR3 length: 11
D gene: NA
V gene: TRBV7-8
clone size: few

CDR3 protein: CASSSGETQYF
CDR3 DNA: TGTGCCAGCAGCTCCGGAGAGACCCAGTACTTC
J gene: TRBJ2-5
CDR3 length: 11
D gene: NA
V gene: TRBV14
clone size: many

CDR3 protein: CACRVSGAGEQYF
CDR3 DNA: TGTGCCTGCAGGGTTTCAGGGGCCGGCGAGCAGTACTTC
J gene: TRBJ2-7
CDR3 length: 13
D gene: NA
V gene: TRBV2
clone size: NA

CDR3 protein: CASSSYPPDRPNYGYTF
CDR3 DNA: TGTGCCAGCAGTTCCTATCCTCCAGACAGACCTAACTATGGCTACACCTTC
J gene: TRBJ1-2
CDR3 length: 17
D gene: NA
V gene: TRBV27
clone size: NA

CDR3 protein: CASTASRDIGETQYF
CDR3 DNA: TGTGCCAGCACCGCCTCCCGGGACATAGGGGAGACCCAGTACTTC
J gene: TRBJ2-5
CDR3 length: 15
D gene: NA
V gene: TRBV7-2
clone size: few

CDR3 protein: CASSQERTGYNEQYF
CDR3 DNA: TGCGCCAGCAGCCAAGAGAGGACAGGGTACAACGAGCAGTACTTC
J gene: TRBJ2-7
CDR3 length: 15
D gene: TRBD1
V gene: TRBV4-3
clone size: few

CDR3 protein: CSVVGSTDTQYF
CDR3 DNA: TGCAGCGTTGTCGGGAGCACAGATACGCAGTATTTT
J gene: TRBJ2-3
CDR3 length: 12
D gene: NA
V gene: TRBV29-1
clone size: NA

CDR3 protein: CSVGQGAGEAFF
CDR3 DNA: TGCAGCGTTGGACAGGGGGCTGGTGAAGCTTTCTTT
J gene: TRBJ1-1
CDR3 length: 12
D gene: TRBD1
V gene: TRBV29-1
clone size: NA

CDR3 protein: CATSSNRGRQVGYTF
CDR3 DNA: TGTGCCACCAGCAGTAACAGGGGGCGCCAAGTTGGCTACACCTTC
J gene: TRBJ1-2
CDR3 length: 15
D gene: TRBD1
V gene: TRBV15
clone size: NA

CDR3 protein: CASSSTGTATYEQYF
CDR3 DNA: TGTGCCAGCAGCTCAACCGGGACGGCGACCTACGAGCAGTACTTC
J gene: TRBJ2-7
CDR3 length: 15
D gene: NA
V gene: TRBV28
clone size: few

CDR3 protein: CALANSHTQYF
CDR3 DNA: TGTGCCCTGGCAAACTCACATACGCAGTATTTT
J gene: TRBJ2-3
CDR3 length: 11
D gene: NA
V gene: TRBV2
clone size: NA

CDR3 protein: CASSQGQGNYGYTF
CDR3 DNA: TGCGCCAGCAGCCAAGGACAGGGAAACTATGGCTACACCTTC
J gene: TRBJ1-2
CDR3 length: 14
D gene: TRBD1
V gene: TRBV5-1
clone size: many

CDR3 protein: CASSIEAGANVLTF
CDR3 DNA: TGTGCCAGTAGTATTGAGGCTGGGGCCAACGTCCTGACTTTC
J gene: TRBJ2-6
CDR3 length: 14
D gene: NA
V gene: TRBV19
clone size: few

CDR3 protein: CSGVIRETQYF
CDR3 DNA: TGCAGCGGTGTTATAAGGGAGACCCAGTACTTC
J gene: TRBJ2-5
CDR3 length: 11
D gene: NA
V gene: TRBV20-1
clone size: few

CDR3 protein: CASSAWGDWDTDTQYF
CDR3 DNA: TGTGCCAGCAGCGCTTGGGGAGACTGGGACACAGATACGCAGTATTTT
J gene: TRBJ2-3
CDR3 length: 16
D gene: NA
V gene: TRBV7-2
clone size: NA

CDR3 protein: CASSLEHGQGHEQYF
CDR3 DNA: TGTGCCAGCAGCTTAGAACATGGACAGGGACACGAGCAGTACTTC
J gene: TRBJ2-7
CDR3 length: 15
D gene: TRBD1
V gene: TRBV7-9
clone size: many

CDR3 protein: CASSLSRDNEQFF
CDR3 DNA: TGTGCCAGCAGCTTAAGCAGAGACAATGAGCAGTTCTTC
J gene: TRBJ2-1
CDR3 length: 13
D gene: NA
V gene: TRBV7-9
clone size: NA